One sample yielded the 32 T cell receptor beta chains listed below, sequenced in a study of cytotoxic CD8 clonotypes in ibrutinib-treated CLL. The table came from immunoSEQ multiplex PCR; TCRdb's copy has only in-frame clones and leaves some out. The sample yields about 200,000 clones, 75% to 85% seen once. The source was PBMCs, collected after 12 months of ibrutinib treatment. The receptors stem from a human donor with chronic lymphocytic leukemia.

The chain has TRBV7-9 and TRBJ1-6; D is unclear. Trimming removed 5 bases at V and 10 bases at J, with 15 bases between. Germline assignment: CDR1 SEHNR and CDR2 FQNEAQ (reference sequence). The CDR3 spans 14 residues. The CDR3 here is CASSPSPGGSPLHF. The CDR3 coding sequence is TGTGCCAGCAGCCCATCCCCGGGTGGCTCACCCCTCCACTTT. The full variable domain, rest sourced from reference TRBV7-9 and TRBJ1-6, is DTGVSQNPRHKITKRGQNVTFRCDPISEHNRLYWYRQTLGQGPEFLTYFQNEAQLEKSRLLSDRFSAERPKGSFSTLEIQRTEQGDSAMYLCASSPSPGGSPLHFGNGTRLTVT.

The CDR3 here is CASGFSAAGLTDTQYF. The CDR3 nucleotides are TGTGCCAGCGGATTCTCTGCGGCAGGGCTCACAGATACGCAGTATTTT. The chain employs TRBV28 and TRBJ2-3, with D perhaps TRBD1 (5 bases). This CDR3 contains 16 residues. CDR1 is MDHEN and CDR2 is SYDVKM in the germline V gene. Trimming took 8 bases from V and 2 from J, leaving 20 bases between them.

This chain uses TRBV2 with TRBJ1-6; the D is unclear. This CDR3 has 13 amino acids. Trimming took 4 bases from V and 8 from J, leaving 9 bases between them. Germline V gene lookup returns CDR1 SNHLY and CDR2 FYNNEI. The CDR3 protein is CASSGPGHSPLHF. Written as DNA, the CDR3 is TGTGCCAGCAGTGGACCCGGGCATTCACCCCTCCACTTT.

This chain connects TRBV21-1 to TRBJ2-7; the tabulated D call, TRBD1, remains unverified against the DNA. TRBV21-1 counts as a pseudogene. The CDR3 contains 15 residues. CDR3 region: CASSRPLDNSYEQYF. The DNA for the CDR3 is TGTGCCAGCAGCAGGCCCCTCGACAACTCCTACGAGCAGTACTTC.

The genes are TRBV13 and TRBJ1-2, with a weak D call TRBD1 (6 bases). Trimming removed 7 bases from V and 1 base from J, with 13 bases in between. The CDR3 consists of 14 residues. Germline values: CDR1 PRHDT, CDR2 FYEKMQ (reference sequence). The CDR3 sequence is CASTGQSNNYGYTF. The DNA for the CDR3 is TGTGCCAGCACCGGACAGTCAAATAACTATGGCTACACCTTC.

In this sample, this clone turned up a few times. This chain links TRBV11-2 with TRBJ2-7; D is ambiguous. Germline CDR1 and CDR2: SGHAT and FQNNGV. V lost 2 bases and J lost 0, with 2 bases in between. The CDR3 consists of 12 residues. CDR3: CASSLYSYEQYF. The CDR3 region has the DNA TGTGCCAGCAGCTTATACTCCTACGAGCAGTACTTC.

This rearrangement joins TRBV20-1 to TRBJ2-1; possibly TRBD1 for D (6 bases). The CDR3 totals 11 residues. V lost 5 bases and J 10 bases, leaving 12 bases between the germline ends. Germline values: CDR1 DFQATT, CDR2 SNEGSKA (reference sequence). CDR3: CSAYDRTEQFF. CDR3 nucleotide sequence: TGCAGTGCTTATGACAGGACCGAGCAGTTCTTC.

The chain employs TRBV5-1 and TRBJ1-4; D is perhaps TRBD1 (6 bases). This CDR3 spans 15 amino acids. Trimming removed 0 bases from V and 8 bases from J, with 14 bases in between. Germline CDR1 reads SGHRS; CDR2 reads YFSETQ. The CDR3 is CASSLERGRGEKLFF. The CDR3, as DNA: TGCGCCAGCAGCTTGGAGCGGGGGCGTGGGGAAAAACTGTTTTTT. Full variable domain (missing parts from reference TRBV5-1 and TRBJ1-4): KAGVTQTPRYLIKTRGQQVTLSCSPISGHRSVSWYQQTPGQGLQFLFEYFSETQRNKGNFPGRFSGRQFSNSRSEMNVSTLELGDSALYLCASSLERGRGEKLFFGSGTQLSVL.

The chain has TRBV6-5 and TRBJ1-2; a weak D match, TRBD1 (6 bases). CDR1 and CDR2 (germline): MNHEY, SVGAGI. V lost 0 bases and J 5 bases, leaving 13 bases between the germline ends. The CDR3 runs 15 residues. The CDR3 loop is CASSYSFGQSYGYTF. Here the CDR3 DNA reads TGTGCCAGCAGTTACTCGTTCGGACAGAGTTATGGCTACACCTTC.

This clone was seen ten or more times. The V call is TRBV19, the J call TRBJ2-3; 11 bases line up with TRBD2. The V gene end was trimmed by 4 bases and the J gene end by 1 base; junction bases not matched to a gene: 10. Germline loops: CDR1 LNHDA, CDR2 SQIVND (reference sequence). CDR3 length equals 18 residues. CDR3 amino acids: CASSTDSGGAQGTDTQYF. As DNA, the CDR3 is TGTGCCAGTAGTACCGATAGCGGGGGGGCCCAAGGCACAGATACGCAGTATTTT.

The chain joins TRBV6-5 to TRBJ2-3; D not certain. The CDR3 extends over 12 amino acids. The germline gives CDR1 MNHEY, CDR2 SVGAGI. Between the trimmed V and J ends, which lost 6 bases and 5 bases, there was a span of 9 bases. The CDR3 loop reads CASSSQLDTQYF. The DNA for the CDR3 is TGTGCCAGCAGCTCCCAGTTAGATACGCAGTATTTT.

The CDR3: CASSAGTPGLAGYNEQFF. DNA of the CDR3: TGTGCCAGCAGTGCCGGGACACCAGGACTAGCGGGGTACAATGAGCAGTTCTTC. This rearrangement joins TRBV6-1 to TRBJ2-1; 12 bases agree with TRBD2. With V trimmed by 4 bases and J by 4 bases, 11 bases remained unmatched. The CDR3 runs 18 residues. Germline V CDR1 and CDR2: MNHNS, SASEGT.

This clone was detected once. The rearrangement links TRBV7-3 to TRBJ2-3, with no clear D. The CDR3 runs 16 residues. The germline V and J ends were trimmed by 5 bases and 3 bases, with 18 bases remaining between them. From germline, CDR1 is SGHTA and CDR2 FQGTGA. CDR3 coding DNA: TGTGCCAGCAGCCCAGGCTGGGCCCCCTATACAGATACGCAGTATTTT. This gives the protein CASSPGWAPYTDTQYF.

The CDR3 sequence: CASSLSRRGEKLFF. The DNA for the CDR3 is TGTGCCAGCAGTTTATCGCGCAGGGGGGAAAAGCTGTTTTTT. The rearrangement links TRBV27 to TRBJ2-2, with D possibly TRBD1 on 7 matching bases. The germline CDR1 and CDR2 sequences are MNHEY and SMNVEV (reference sequence). The CDR3 consists of 14 residues. V lost 0 bases and J 12 bases, leaving 14 bases between the germline ends.

CDR3 protein: CASSVGDRRLGTQYF. The CDR3 DNA sequence: TGTGCCAGCAGCGTAGGGGACAGACGCCTGGGGACCCAGTACTTC. The V and J genes are TRBV9 and TRBJ2-5; 7 bases map to TRBD1. Germline V gene data show CDR1 as SGDLS and CDR2 as YYNGEE. V lost 0 bases, J lost 7 bases, and 9 bases stayed unmatched. The CDR3 sequence is 15 residues long.

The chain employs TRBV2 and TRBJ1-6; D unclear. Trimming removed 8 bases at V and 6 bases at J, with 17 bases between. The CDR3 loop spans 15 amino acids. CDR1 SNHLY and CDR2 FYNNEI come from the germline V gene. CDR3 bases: TGTGCCAGCGGCGACCGGACCATCGTTAATTCACCCCTCCACTTT. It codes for CASGDRTIVNSPLHF.

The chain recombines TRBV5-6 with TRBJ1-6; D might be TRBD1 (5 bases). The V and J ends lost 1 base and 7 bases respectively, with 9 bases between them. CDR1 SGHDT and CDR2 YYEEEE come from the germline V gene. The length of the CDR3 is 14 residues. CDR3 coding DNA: TGTGCCAGCAGCTTGCGGGGCATCAATTCACCCCTCCACTTT. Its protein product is CASSLRGINSPLHF.

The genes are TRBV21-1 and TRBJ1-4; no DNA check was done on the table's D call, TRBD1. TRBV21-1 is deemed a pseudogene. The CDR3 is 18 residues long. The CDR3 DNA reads TGTGCCAGCAGCAAAGTACGAGAAACCGGGACAGGGTCTGAAAAACTGTTTTTT. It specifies CASSKVRETGTGSEKLFF.

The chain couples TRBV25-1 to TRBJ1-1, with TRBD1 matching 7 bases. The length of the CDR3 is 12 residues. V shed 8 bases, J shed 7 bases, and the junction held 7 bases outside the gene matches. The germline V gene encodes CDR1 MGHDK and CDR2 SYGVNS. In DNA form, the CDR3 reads TGTGCCAGCGGCTTGACAGGGAATGAAGCTTTCTTT. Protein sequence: CASGLTGNEAFF.

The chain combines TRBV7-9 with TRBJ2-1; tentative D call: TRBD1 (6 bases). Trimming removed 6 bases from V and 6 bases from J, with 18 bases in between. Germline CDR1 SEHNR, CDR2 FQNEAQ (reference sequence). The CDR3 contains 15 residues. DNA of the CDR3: TGTGCCAGCAGTTCACAGGGCCTTGGGGCCAATGAGCAGTTCTTC. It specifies CASSSQGLGANEQFF.

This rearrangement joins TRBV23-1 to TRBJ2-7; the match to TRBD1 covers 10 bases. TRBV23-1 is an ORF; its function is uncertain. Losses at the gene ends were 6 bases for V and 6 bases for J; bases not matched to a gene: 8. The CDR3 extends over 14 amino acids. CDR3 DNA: TGCGCCAGCAGGCGGGACAGGGGAAGATGCGAGCAGTACTTC. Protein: CASRRDRGRCEQYF.

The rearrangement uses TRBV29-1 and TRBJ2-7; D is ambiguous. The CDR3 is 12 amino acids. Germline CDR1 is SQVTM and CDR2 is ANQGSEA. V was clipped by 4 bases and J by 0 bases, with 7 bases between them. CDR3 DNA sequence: TGCAGCGTTGGGGGATTCTCCTACGAGCAGTACTTC. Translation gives CSVGGFSYEQYF.

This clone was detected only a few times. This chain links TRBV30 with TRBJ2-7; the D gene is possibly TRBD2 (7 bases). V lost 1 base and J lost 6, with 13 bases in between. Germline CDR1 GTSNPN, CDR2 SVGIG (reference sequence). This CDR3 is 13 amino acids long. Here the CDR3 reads CAWSDLGGGEQYF. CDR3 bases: TGTGCCTGGAGTGACTTAGGGGGGGGCGAGCAGTACTTC.

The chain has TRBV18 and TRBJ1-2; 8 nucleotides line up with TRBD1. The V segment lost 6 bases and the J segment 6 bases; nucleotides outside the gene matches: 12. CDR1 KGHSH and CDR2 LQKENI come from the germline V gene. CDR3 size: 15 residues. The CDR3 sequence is CASSPTPDRGDGYTF. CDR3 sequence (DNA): TGTGCCAGCTCTCCTACGCCCGACAGGGGAGATGGCTACACCTTC.

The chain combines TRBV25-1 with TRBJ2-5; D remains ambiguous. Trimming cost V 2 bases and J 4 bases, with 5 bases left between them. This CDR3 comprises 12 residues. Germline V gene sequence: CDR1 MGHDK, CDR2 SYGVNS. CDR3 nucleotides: TGTGCCAGCAGTGAAGGGCTAGAGACCCAGTACTTC. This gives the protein CASSEGLETQYF.

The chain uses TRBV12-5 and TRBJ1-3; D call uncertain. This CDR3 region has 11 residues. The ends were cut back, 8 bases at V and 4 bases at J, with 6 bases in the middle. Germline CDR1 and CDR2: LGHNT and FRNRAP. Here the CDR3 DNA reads TGTGCTAGTAGTTCCGGAAACACCATATATTTT. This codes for CASSSGNTIYF.

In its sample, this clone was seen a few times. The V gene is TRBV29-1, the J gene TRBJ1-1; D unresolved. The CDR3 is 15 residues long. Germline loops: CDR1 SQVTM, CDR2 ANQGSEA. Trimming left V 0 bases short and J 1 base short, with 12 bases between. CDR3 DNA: TGCAGCGTTGAAGAGGACTCGAATAGGAACACTGAAGCTTTCTTT. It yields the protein CSVEEDSNRNTEAFF.

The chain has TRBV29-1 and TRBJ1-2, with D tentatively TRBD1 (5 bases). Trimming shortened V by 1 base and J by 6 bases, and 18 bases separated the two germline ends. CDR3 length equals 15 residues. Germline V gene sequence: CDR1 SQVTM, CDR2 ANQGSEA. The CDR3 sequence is CSVEASWGDPHGYTF. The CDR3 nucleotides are TGCAGCGTTGAAGCCTCTTGGGGGGATCCACATGGCTACACCTTC.

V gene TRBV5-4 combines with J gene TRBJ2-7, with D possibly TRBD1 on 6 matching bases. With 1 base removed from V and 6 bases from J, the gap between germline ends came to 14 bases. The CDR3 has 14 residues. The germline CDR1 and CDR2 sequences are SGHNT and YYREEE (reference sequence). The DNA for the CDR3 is TGTGCCAGCAGCTTGTATCAGGGGACGAGCGAGCAGTACTTC. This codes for CASSLYQGTSEQYF. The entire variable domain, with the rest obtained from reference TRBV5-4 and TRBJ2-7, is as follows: ETGVTQSPTHLIKTRGQQVTLRCSSQSGHNTVSWYQQALGQGPQFIFQYYREEENGRGNFPPRFSGLQFPNYSSELNVNALELDDSALYLCASSLYQGTSEQYFGPGTRLTVT.

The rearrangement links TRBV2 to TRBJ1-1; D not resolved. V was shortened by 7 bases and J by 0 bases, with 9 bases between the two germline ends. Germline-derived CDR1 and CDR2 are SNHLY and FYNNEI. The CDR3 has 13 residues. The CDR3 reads CASMGRVNTEAFF. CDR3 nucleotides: TGTGCCAGCATGGGCAGAGTGAACACTGAAGCTTTCTTT.

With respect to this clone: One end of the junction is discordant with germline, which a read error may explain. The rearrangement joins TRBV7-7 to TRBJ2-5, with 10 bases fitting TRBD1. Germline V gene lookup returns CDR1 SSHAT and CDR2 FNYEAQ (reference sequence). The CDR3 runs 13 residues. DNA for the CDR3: TGTGCTAGCAGCAGGGACAGGGGAGAGACCCAGTACTTC. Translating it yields CASSRDRGETQYF.

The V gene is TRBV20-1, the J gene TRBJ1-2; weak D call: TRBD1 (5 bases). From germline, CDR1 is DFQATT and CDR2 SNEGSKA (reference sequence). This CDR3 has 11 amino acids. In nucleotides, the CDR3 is TGCCTCCAGGGCGCGAACTATGGCTACACCTTC. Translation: CLQGANYGYTF.